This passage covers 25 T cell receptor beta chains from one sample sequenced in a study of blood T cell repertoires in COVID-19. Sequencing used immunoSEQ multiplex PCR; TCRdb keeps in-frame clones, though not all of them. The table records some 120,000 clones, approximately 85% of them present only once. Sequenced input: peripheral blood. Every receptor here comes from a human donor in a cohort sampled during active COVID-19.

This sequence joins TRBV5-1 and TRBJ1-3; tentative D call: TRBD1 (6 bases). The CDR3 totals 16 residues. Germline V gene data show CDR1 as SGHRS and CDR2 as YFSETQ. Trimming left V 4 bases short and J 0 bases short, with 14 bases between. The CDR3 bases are TGCGCCAGCAGCCCCGGATCGACAGGCTCTGGAAACACCATATATTTT. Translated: CASSPGSTGSGNTIYF.

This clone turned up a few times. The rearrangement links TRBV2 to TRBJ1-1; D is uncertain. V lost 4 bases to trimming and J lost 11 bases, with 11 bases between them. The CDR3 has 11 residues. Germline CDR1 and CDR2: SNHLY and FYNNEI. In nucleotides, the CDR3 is TGTGCCAGCAGTGTTCAGGCGCAGGCTTTCTTT. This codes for CASSVQAQAFF. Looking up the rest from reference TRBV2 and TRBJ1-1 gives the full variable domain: EPEVTQTPSHQVTQMGQEVILRCVPISNHLYFYWYRQILGQKVEFLVSFYNNEISEKSEIFDDQFSVERPDGSNFTLKIRSTKLEDSAMYFCASSVQAQAFFGQGTRLTVV.

The CDR3, as DNA: TGTGCCAGCACCCCGGGGTGGGGGGATCGAGAGACCCAGTACTTC. It translates to CASTPGWGDRETQYF. This chain connects TRBV6-5 to TRBJ2-5, with a tentative D call TRBD2 (6 bases). The V end lost 7 bases, the J end lost 4 bases, and 19 bases lay between the germline ends. In germline, CDR1 is MNHEY, CDR2 SVGAGI. CDR3 length equals 15 residues.

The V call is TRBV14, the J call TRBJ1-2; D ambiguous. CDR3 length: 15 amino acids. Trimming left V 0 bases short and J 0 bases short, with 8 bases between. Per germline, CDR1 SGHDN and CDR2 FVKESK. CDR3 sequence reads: CASSQDPLSNYGYTF. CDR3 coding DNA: TGTGCCAGCAGCCAAGATCCCTTATCTAACTATGGCTACACCTTC.

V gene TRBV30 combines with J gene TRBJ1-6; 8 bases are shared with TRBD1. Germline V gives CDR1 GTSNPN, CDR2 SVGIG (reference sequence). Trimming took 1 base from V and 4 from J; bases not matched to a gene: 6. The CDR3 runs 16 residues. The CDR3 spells CAWSGAQGVYNSPLHF. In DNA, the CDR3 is TGTGCCTGGAGTGGGGCACAGGGGGTGTATAATTCACCCCTCCACTTT.

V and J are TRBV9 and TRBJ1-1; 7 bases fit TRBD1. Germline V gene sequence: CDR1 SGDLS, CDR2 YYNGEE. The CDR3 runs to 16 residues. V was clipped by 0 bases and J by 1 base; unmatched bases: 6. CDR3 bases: TGTGCCAGCAGCGTAGGAATGAGGGGGCCGAACACTGAAGCTTTCTTT. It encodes CASSVGMRGPNTEAFF.

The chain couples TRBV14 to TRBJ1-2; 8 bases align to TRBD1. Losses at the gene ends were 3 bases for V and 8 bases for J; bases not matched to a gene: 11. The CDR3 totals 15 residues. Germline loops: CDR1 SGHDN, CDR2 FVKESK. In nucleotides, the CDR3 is TGTGCCAGCAGCCATCAACAGGGGGGCAGTTTCGGCTACACCTTC. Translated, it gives CASSHQQGGSFGYTF.

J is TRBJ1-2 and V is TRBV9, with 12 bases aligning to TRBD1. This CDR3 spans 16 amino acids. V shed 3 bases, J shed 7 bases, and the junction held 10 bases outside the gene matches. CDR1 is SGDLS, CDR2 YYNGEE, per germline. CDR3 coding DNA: TGTGCCAGCAGCGCGGGACAGGGGGCTAGGGTTCCTGGCTACACCTTC. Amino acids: CASSAGQGARVPGYTF.

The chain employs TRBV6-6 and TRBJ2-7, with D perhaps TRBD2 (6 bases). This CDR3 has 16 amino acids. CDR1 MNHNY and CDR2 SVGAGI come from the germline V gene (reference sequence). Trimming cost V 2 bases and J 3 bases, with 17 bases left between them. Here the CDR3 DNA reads TGTGCCAGCAGTTACGAACTCGGGGGACCTTTCTACGAGCAGTACTTC. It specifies CASSYELGGPFYEQYF.

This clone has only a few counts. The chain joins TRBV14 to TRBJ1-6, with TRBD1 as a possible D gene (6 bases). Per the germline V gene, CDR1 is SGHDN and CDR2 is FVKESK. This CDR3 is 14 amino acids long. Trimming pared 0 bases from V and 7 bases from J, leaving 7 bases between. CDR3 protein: CASSQEQGNSPLHF. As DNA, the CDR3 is TGTGCCAGCAGCCAAGAACAGGGAAATTCACCCCTCCACTTT.

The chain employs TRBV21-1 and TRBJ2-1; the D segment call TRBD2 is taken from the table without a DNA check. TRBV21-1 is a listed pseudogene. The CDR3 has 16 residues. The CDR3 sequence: CASSSSGGASYNEQFF. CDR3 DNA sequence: TGTGCCAGCAGCAGTAGCGGGGGGGCCTCCTACAATGAGCAGTTCTTC.

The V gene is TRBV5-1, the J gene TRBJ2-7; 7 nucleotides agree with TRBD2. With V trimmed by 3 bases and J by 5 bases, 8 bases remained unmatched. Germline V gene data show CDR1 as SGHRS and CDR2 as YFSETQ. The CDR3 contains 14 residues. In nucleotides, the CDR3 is TGCGCCAGCAGCTGGGCGGGGAGGGGTGACGAGCAGTACTTC. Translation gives CASSWAGRGDEQYF.

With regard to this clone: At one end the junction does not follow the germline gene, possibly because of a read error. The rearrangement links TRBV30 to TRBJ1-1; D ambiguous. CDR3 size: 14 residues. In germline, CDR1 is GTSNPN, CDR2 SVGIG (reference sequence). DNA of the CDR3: TGTGCCTGGAGTGCCGCATTTGGGTCTCTCGACTCCCATTTT. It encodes CAWSAAFGSLDSHF.

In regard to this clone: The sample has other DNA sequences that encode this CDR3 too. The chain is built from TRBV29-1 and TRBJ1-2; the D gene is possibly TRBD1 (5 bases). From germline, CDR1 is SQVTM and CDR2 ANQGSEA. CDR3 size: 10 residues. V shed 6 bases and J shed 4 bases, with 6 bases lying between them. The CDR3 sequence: CSVDSYGYTF. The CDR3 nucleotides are TGCAGCGTCGACAGCTATGGCTACACCTTC.

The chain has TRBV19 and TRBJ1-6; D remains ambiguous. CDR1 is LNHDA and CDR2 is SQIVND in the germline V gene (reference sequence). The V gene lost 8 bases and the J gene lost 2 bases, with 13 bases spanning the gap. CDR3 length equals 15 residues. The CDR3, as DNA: TGTGCCAGTGGAGGCAGGAAGACCTATAATTCACCCCTCCACTTT. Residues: CASGGRKTYNSPLHF.

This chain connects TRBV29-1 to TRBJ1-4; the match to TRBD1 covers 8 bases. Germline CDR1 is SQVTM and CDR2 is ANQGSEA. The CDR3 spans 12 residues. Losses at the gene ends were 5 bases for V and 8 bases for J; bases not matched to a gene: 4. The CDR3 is CSVQGAEEKLFF. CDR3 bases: TGCAGCGTTCAGGGGGCAGAAGAAAAACTGTTTTTT.

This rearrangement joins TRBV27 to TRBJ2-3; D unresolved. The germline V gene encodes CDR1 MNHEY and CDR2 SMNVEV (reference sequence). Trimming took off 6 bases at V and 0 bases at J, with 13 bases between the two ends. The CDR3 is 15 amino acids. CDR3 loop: CASREALASTDTQYF. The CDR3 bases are TGTGCCAGCAGAGAGGCTTTAGCAAGCACAGATACGCAGTATTTT.

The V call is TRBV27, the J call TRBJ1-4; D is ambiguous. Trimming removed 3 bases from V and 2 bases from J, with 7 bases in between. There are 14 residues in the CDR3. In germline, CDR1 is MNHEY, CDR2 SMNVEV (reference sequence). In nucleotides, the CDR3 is TGTGCCAGCAGTTTTTCGGGGACTAATGAAAAACTGTTTTTT. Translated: CASSFSGTNEKLFF.

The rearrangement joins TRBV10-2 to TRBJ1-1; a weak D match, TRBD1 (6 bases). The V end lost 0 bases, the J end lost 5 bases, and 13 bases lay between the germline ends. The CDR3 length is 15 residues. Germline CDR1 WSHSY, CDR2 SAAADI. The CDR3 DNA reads TGCGCCAGCAGTGAGTCGAGACAGGCTAGGACTGAAGCTTTCTTT. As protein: CASSESRQARTEAFF.

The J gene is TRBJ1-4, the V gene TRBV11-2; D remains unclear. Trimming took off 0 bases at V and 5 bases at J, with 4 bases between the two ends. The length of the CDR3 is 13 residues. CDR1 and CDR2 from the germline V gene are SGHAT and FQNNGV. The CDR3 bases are TGTGCCAGCAGCTTAGAGAGAAATGAAAAACTGTTTTTT. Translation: CASSLERNEKLFF.

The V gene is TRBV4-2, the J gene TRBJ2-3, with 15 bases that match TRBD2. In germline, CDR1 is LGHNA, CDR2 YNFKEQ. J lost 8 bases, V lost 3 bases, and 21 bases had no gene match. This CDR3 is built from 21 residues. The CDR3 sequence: CASSHFNSGLAGGSYSGTQYF. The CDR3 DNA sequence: TGTGCCAGCAGCCACTTCAACAGCGGACTAGCGGGGGGGAGTTACTCGGGTACGCAGTATTTT.

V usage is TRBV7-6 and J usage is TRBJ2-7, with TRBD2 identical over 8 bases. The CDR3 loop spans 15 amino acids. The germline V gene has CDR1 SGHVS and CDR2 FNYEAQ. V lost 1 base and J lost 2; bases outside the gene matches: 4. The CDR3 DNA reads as TGTGCCAGCAGCTTAGATCCGGGAGGGACCTACGAGCAGTACTTC. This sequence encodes CASSLDPGGTYEQYF.

The CDR3 DNA reads TGTGCCAGCAGTTTCGGGGCTAACTATGGCTACACCTTC. Its translation: CASSFGANYGYTF. The chain is built from TRBV27 and TRBJ1-2; D is ambiguous. Deletions cut 3 bases from V and 0 bases from J, with 5 bases between. This CDR3 has 13 amino acids. Germline values: CDR1 MNHEY, CDR2 SMNVEV (reference sequence).

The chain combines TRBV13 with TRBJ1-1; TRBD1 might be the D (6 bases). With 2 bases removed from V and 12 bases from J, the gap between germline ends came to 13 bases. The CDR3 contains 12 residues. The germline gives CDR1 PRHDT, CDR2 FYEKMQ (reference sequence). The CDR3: CASSLLAGAPFF. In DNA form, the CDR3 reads TGTGCCAGCAGCTTACTTGCAGGGGCCCCTTTCTTT.

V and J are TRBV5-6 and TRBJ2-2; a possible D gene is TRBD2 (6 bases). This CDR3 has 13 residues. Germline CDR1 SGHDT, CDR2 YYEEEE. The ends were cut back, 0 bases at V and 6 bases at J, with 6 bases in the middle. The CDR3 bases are TGTGCCAGCAGCTTGGGGGGGGCCGGGGAGCTGTTTTTT. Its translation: CASSLGGAGELFF. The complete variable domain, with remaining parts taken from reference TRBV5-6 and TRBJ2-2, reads DAGVTQSPTHLIKTRGQQVTLRCSPKSGHDTVSWYQQALGQGPQFIFQYYEEEERQRGNFPDRFSGHQFPNYSSELNVNALLLGDSALYLCASSLGGAGELFFGEGSRLTVL.